This passage covers 23 T cell receptor beta chains from one sample sequenced in a study of T cell repertoires in cytomegalovirus infection. Their recognized antigens are unknown. Using its own MiXCR run on the reads, TCRdb lists one record per CDR3 protein. The sample lists about 310,000 distinct CDR3 sequences; around a quarter were seen once. The sequences come from cultured PBMCs, collected from culture after CMV antigen stimulation. The receptor set was obtained from a human donor in good health (CMV status not recorded). Some clones in this sample may be carry-over from other donors' samples.

In this sample, this clonotype turned up a few times. The chain couples TRBV15 to TRBJ2-1, with 8 bases identical to TRBD1. V was clipped by 0 bases and J by 10 bases; unmatched bases: 8. Germline assignment: CDR1 LNHNV and CDR2 YYDKDF (reference sequence). CDR3 length: 15 amino acids. Here the CDR3 reads CATSRDQQGAIEQFF. CDR3 bases: TGTGCCACCAGCAGAGATCAGCAGGGGGCCATAGAGCAGTTCTTC.

This chain links TRBV6-2 or TRBV6-3 with TRBJ2-1; 8 nucleotides agree with TRBD2. The CDR3 has 13 amino acids. Losses at the gene ends were 5 bases for V and 6 bases for J; bases not matched to a gene: 3. CDR1 and CDR2 (germline): MNHEY, SVGEGT. CDR3 protein: CASSLAGPNEQFF. The CDR3 coding sequence is TGTGCCAGCAGTCTAGCGGGCCCCAATGAGCAGTTCTTC.

CDR3 DNA sequence: TGTGCCAGCTCACCACTGGGCTACGGGACCCAGTACTTC. This codes for CASSPLGYGTQYF. V gene TRBV18 combines with J gene TRBJ2-5, with D uncertain. V was cut by 1 base and J by 7 bases, with 10 bases left in between. CDR1 and CDR2 from the germline V gene are KGHSH and LQKENI. The CDR3 sequence is 13 residues long. Full variable domain (missing parts from reference TRBV18 and TRBJ2-5): NAGVMQNPRHLVRRRGQEARLRCSPMKGHSHVYWYRQLPEEGLKFMVYLQKENIIDESGMPKERFSAEFPKEGPSILRIQQVVRGDSAAYFCASSPLGYGTQYFGPGTRLLVL.

This clonotype has just a few counts. This sequence joins TRBV6-1 and TRBJ2-1; the D is unclear. Germline V CDR1 and CDR2: MNHNS, SASEGT. V dropped 0 bases and J dropped 6 bases, with 9 bases sitting between them. The CDR3 consists of 14 residues. As DNA, the CDR3 is TGTGCCAGCAGTGAAGCGCTTCCGATCAATGAGCAGTTCTTC. This translates into CASSEALPINEQFF.

The genes are TRBV20-1 and TRBJ1-1, with D hard to call. The CDR3 consists of 13 residues. Trimming cost V 3 bases and J 5 bases, with 13 bases left between them. CDR1 and CDR2 (germline): DFQATT, SNEGSKA (reference sequence). CDR3 region: CSASSSVRTEAFF. CDR3 bases: TGCAGTGCTAGCTCGTCAGTCCGGACTGAAGCTTTCTTT.

CDR3 protein: CASTRTGRNQETQYF. Here the CDR3 DNA reads TGTGCCAGTACCAGGACGGGGAGAAATCAAGAGACCCAGTACTTC. This chain links TRBV19 with TRBJ2-5; a weak D match, TRBD2 (5 bases). The CDR3 totals 15 residues. The germline gives CDR1 LNHDA, CDR2 SQIVND (reference sequence). V lost 7 bases and J 2 bases, leaving 17 bases between the germline ends.

About this clonotype itself: Possible read error: a much larger clone is one base away. The chain joins TRBV19 to TRBJ1-1; no definite D call. The CDR3 totals 13 residues. Trimming removed 2 bases at V and 1 base at J, with 5 bases between. Germline V gene lookup returns CDR1 LNHDA and CDR2 SQIVND (reference sequence). This chain's CDR3 is CASSIIGNTEAFF. DNA of the CDR3: TGTGCCAGTAGTATAATAGGGAACACTGAAGCTTTCTTT.

The genes are TRBV10-3 and TRBJ2-7, with D tentatively TRBD1 (6 bases). Germline V CDR1 and CDR2: ENHRY, SYGVKD. The V end was cut by 10 bases, the J end by 3 bases, with 10 bases between. The CDR3 runs to 11 residues. CDR3 in DNA: TGTGCCACCGGACAGCACTACGAGCAGTACTTC. It encodes CATGQHYEQYF.

The chain joins TRBV27 to TRBJ1-5, with unresolved D. With 0 bases removed from V and 1 base from J, the gap between germline ends came to 7 bases. This CDR3 region has 15 residues. Germline CDR1 reads MNHEY; CDR2 reads SMNVEV (reference sequence). CDR3 sequence reads: CASSLSGWSNQPQHF. The CDR3 DNA is TGTGCCAGCAGTTTATCAGGGTGGAGCAATCAGCCCCAGCATTTT.

The chain joins TRBV6-5 to TRBJ2-1, with 9 bases fitting TRBD2. The CDR3 sequence is 17 residues long. Trimming took 0 bases from V and 4 from J; bases not matched to a gene: 7. Germline loops: CDR1 MNHEY, CDR2 SVGAGI. Here the CDR3 DNA reads TGTGCCAGCAGTTACTCTTTTGCTAGCGGGACGTACAATGAGCAGTTCTTC. This gives the protein CASSYSFASGTYNEQFF.

This clonotype was recorded a few times. The rearrangement uses TRBV7-2 and TRBJ2-7, with TRBD2 identical over 8 bases. The CDR3 totals 15 residues. V shed 6 bases and J 2 bases; nucleotides not matched to a gene: 9. From germline, CDR1 is SGHTA and CDR2 FQGNSA. The CDR3 sequence is CASSFGVAGPYEQYF. CDR3 nucleotides: TGTGCCAGCAGTTTCGGAGTAGCGGGGCCCTACGAGCAGTACTTC.

This clonotype was detected a few times. The V and J genes are TRBV20-1 and TRBJ2-2, with D possibly being TRBD2 (6 bases). The CDR3 spans 14 residues. Trimming removed 7 bases from V and 2 bases from J, with 14 bases in between. Germline lookup yields CDR1 DFQATT and CDR2 SNEGSKA (reference sequence). CDR3 bases: TGCAGTGTTGGGGGGAAGCATAACACCGGGGAGCTGTTTTTT. It translates to CSVGGKHNTGELFF.

This clonotype was detected a few times. The V call is TRBV20-1, the J call TRBJ2-5, with 11 bases aligning to TRBD2. This CDR3 contains 17 residues. CDR1 is DFQATT, CDR2 SNEGSKA, per germline (reference sequence). Losses at the gene ends were 7 bases for V and 5 bases for J; bases not matched to a gene: 18. The CDR3 sequence is CSGSVAGGPLFRETQYF. The CDR3 nucleotides are TGCAGTGGCTCCGTAGCGGGAGGGCCGCTGTTCCGGGAGACCCAGTACTTC.

This clonotype was seen at least ten times. The rearrangement uses TRBV5-1 and TRBJ2-7; no reliable D call. V dropped 3 bases and J dropped 6 bases, with 22 bases sitting between them. CDR3 length equals 16 residues. Germline V gene data show CDR1 as SGHRS and CDR2 as YFSETQ. DNA for the CDR3: TGCGCCAGCAGCTCGGCCAGCCCCCCACTTTCGATCGAGCAGTACTTC. This gives the protein CASSSASPPLSIEQYF.

This chain links TRBV11-2 with TRBJ2-5; 10 bases align to TRBD2. V lost 5 bases, J lost 5 bases, and 11 bases stayed unmatched. The CDR3 consists of 16 residues. Germline assignment: CDR1 SGHAT and CDR2 FQNNGV. The CDR3 DNA reads as TGTGCCAGCAGCAAAGGGGCTAGCGGGAGCCGGGAGACCCAGTACTTC. Amino acid sequence: CASSKGASGSRETQYF.

This rearrangement joins TRBV19 to TRBJ1-1; D ambiguous. The CDR3 loop spans 16 amino acids. V dropped 10 bases and J dropped 4 bases, with 25 bases sitting between them. In germline, CDR1 is LNHDA, CDR2 SQIVND (reference sequence). CDR3 bases: TGTGCCACCAGCCCTCCCCGGGGAGGGCGGAGCACTGAAGCTTTCTTT. Its protein is CATSPPRGGRSTEAFF.

This clonotype was counted ten times or more. The rearrangement uses TRBV20-1 and TRBJ2-3, with 9 bases that match TRBD2. The CDR3 totals 14 residues. Germline assignment: CDR1 DFQATT and CDR2 SNEGSKA (reference sequence). The CDR3 DNA reads TGCAGCCAAGGGGGAGCGGGAGGAAGAGATACGCAGTATTTT. It translates to CSQGGAGGRDTQYF.

This clonotype was detected only a few times. Germline is not matched at one junction end, which may reflect a read error. The chain employs TRBV7-7 and TRBJ2-2; a weak D match, TRBD1 (6 bases). This CDR3 contains 15 residues. Germline CDR1 reads SSHAT; CDR2 reads FNYEAQ (reference sequence). For the CDR3, the DNA is TGTGCTAGCAGCCAAGGGACACCAAACACCGGGGAGCTGTTTTTT. This gives the protein CASSQGTPNTGELFF.

This clonotype was recorded many times. The chain carries TRBV7-3 and TRBJ2-3; 8 bases line up with TRBD2. This CDR3 contains 16 residues. Trimming cost V 2 bases and J 1 base; bases outside gene matches: 5. Per the germline V gene, CDR1 is SGHTA and CDR2 is FQGTGA. The CDR3 reads CASSLRPGRGTDTQYF. Here the CDR3 DNA reads TGTGCCAGCAGCTTACGTCCCGGGAGGGGCACAGATACGCAGTATTTT. The full variable domain, completed using reference TRBV7-3 and TRBJ2-3, is GAGVSQTPSNKVTEKGKYVELRCDPISGHTALYWYRQSLGQGPEFLIYFQGTGAADDSGLPNDRFFAVRPEGSVSTLKIQRTERGDSAVYLCASSLRPGRGTDTQYFGPGTRLTVL.

In this sample, this clonotype turned up a few times. This chain uses TRBV7-9 with TRBJ2-5; 7 bases line up with TRBD1. J gave up 4 bases and V 5 bases, and 13 bases lay outside the gene matches. The length of the CDR3 is 16 residues. Looked up from germline, CDR1 is SEHNR and CDR2 is FQNEAQ (reference sequence). CDR3 region: CASSTDNRGRGETQYF. The CDR3 nucleotides are TGTGCCAGCAGCACAGATAACAGGGGACGGGGAGAGACCCAGTACTTC.

V is TRBV20-1 and J is TRBJ2-7, with 14 bases that match TRBD2. V shed 4 bases, J shed 3 bases, and the junction held 8 bases outside the gene matches. The CDR3 totals 16 residues. Germline V gene data show CDR1 as DFQATT and CDR2 as SNEGSKA (reference sequence). The CDR3 reads CSANPGTSGSSYEQYF. The CDR3 coding sequence is TGCAGTGCTAATCCCGGGACTAGCGGGAGCAGCTACGAGCAGTACTTC.

This clonotype has only a few counts. This sequence joins TRBV30 and TRBJ2-7, with 12 positions matching TRBD2. The CDR3 consists of 15 residues. CDR1 is GTSNPN, CDR2 SVGIG, per germline (reference sequence). The V gene end was trimmed by 3 bases and the J gene end by 2 bases; junction bases not matched to a gene: 5. In nucleotides, the CDR3 is TGTGCCTGGAGCCTCGGACTAGCGGGGCCCTACGAGCAGTACTTC. Amino acids: CAWSLGLAGPYEQYF.

In its sample, this clonotype was seen a few times. The chain joins TRBV4-3 to TRBJ1-1; perhaps TRBD1 as D (6 bases). Germline values: CDR1 LGHNA, CDR2 YSLEER. The CDR3 spans 15 residues. Trimming removed 0 bases at V and 6 bases at J, with 14 bases between. CDR3 sequence (DNA): TGCGCCAGCAGCCAAGACGGCAGGGGCGACGCTGAAGCTTTCTTT. It is translated as CASSQDGRGDAEAFF.